The sequence of this T cell receptor (beta chain) was determined in a study of blood T cell repertoires in COVID-19. Turning to the study itself: Sources were T cells, B-cell-depleted T cells, or PBMCs; the material itself was cDNA or gDNA.

V shed 4 bases, J shed 9 bases, and the junction held 6 bases outside the gene matches. Germline V lookup: CDR1 LNHDA, CDR2 SQIVND (reference sequence). The CDR3 runs to 14 residues. The protocol was immunoSEQ multiplex PCR, while the TCRdb copy is restricted to in-frame clones and leaves out a portion. Of 140,000 or so clones in the sample, over 65% were seen once. The chain is built from TRBV19 and TRBJ2-1; 10 bases line up with TRBD1. The origin of this receptor is a man between 50 and 59 years old with acute or convalescent COVID-19. The sample was peripheral blood. The CDR3 sequence: CASSRPGQGPEQFF. CDR3 nucleotide sequence: TGTGCCAGTAGTAGACCGGGACAGGGGCCTGAGCAGTTCTTC.